One and the same sample provided the 14 T cell receptor beta chains below, sequenced in a study of human thymus T cells. The protocol was immunoSEQ multiplex PCR, while the TCRdb copy is restricted to in-frame clones and leaves out a portion. This table has fewer than 90,000 clones, 96% appearing once. Corrective heart surgery yielded the resections from which the thymus tissue came. Sequencing was carried out using thymus tissue. The receptors were sampled from a boy under two years old with a congenital heart defect but otherwise immunologically healthy.

V and J are TRBV9 and TRBJ2-2; D call uncertain. Germline values: CDR1 SGDLS, CDR2 YYNGEE. The CDR3 consists of 15 residues. The V end was cut by 0 bases, the J end by 0 bases, with 6 bases between. CDR3 loop: CASSVGPANTGELFF. The CDR3 region has the DNA TGTGCCAGCAGCGTAGGCCCCGCGAACACCGGGGAGCTGTTTTTT.

This clone was observed once. The CDR3 DNA sequence: TGTGCCAGTAGTGTCACGTACCTGGGGGGCAATCAGCCCCAGCATTTT. The encoded protein is CASSVTYLGGNQPQHF. V and J are TRBV19 and TRBJ1-5, with D possibly being TRBD1 (5 bases). Trimming shortened V by 5 bases and J by 2 bases, and 16 bases separated the two germline ends. The CDR3 runs to 16 residues. Germline CDR1 LNHDA, CDR2 SQIVND (reference sequence).

This chain links TRBV30 with TRBJ1-1; 8 bases are shared with TRBD1. J lost 5 bases, V lost 2 bases, and 7 bases had no gene match. This CDR3 is 14 amino acids long. CDR1 GTSNPN and CDR2 SVGIG come from the germline V gene (reference sequence). CDR3 bases: TGTGCCTGGAGTTCACAGGGGGTTTGGACTGAAGCTTTCTTT. This codes for CAWSSQGVWTEAFF.

The V call is TRBV5-6, the J call TRBJ2-7; D is uncertain. This CDR3 contains 17 residues. Germline CDR1 is SGHDT and CDR2 is YYEEEE. V was shortened by 7 bases and J by 2 bases, with 25 bases between the two germline ends. CDR3 sequence (DNA): TGTGCCAGCCACCTGCGTCCTGGGCCTTTGGTTACCTACGAGCAGTACTTC. Translated: CASHLRPGPLVTYEQYF. Looking up the rest from reference TRBV5-6 and TRBJ2-7 gives the full variable domain: DAGVTQSPTHLIKTRGQQVTLRCSPKSGHDTVSWYQQALGQGPQFIFQYYEEEERQRGNFPDRFSGHQFPNYSSELNVNALLLGDSALYLCASHLRPGPLVTYEQYFGPGTRLTVT.

The rearrangement joins TRBV19 to TRBJ2-1; D is unresolved. Trimming shortened V by 3 bases and J by 3 bases, and 12 bases separated the two germline ends. The CDR3 consists of 15 residues. The germline gives CDR1 LNHDA, CDR2 SQIVND (reference sequence). CDR3: CASSIITGNYNEQFF. CDR3 coding DNA: TGTGCCAGTAGTATTATTACTGGTAACTACAATGAGCAGTTCTTC.

The chain couples TRBV23-1 to TRBJ2-6; TRBD1 agrees at 8 bases. TRBV23-1 is recorded as an ORF, its role being uncertain. With 6 bases clipped from V and 0 bases from J, the junction kept 13 bases outside the gene matches. This CDR3 comprises 19 residues. For the CDR3, the DNA is TGCGCCAGCAGCCCTTCCGACAGGGGAAGGCCCTCTGGGGCCAACGTCCTGACTTTC. This translates into CASSPSDRGRPSGANVLTF.

This chain links TRBV10-1 with TRBJ2-2; 8 bases match TRBD2. CDR1 and CDR2 from the germline V gene are WNHNN and SYGVQD (reference sequence). There are 15 residues in the CDR3. J lost 8 bases, V lost 4 bases, and 9 bases had no gene match. In DNA form, the CDR3 reads TGCGCCAGCAGTGCGGGAGGGCCATTGACGGGGGAGCTGTTTTTT. It translates to CASSAGGPLTGELFF.

The rearrangement links TRBV19 to TRBJ1-2; 10 bases align to TRBD1. Germline loops: CDR1 LNHDA, CDR2 SQIVND (reference sequence). This CDR3 comprises 15 residues. V shed 8 bases and J 4 bases; nucleotides not matched to a gene: 10. CDR3 region: CASHNPDRGTYGYTF. In nucleotides, the CDR3 is TGTGCCAGTCATAACCCGGACAGGGGGACCTATGGCTACACCTTC.

The chain uses TRBV14 and TRBJ1-1; a possible D gene is TRBD1 (6 bases). Between the trimmed V and J ends, which lost 6 bases and 1 base, there was a span of 15 bases. Germline V lookup: CDR1 SGHDN, CDR2 FVKESK. The CDR3 runs to 15 residues. CDR3 bases: TGTGCCAGCAGTCACAGAGGGGGAGGGAACACTGAAGCTTTCTTT. Its translation is CASSHRGGGNTEAFF.

The V gene is TRBV7-2, the J gene TRBJ1-2; D is undetermined. Germline V gene data show CDR1 as SGHTA and CDR2 as FQGNSA. CDR3 length: 16 amino acids. V lost 2 bases, J lost 6 bases, and 19 bases lay in between. CDR3 sequence: CASSLIFRVPGDGYTF. The DNA for the CDR3 is TGTGCCAGCAGCTTAATCTTCCGGGTGCCTGGCGATGGCTACACCTTC.

J is TRBJ2-7 and V is TRBV5-8, with D perhaps being TRBD1 or TRBD2 (5 bases each). Looked up from germline, CDR1 is SGHTS and CDR2 is YDEGEE. Between the trimmed V and J ends, which lost 3 bases and 5 bases, there was a span of 9 bases. This CDR3 comprises 12 residues. CDR3 protein: CASSSPGHEQYF. CDR3 nucleotide sequence: TGTGCCAGCAGCTCCCCGGGACACGAGCAGTACTTC. Variable domain in full (rest from reference TRBV5-8 and TRBJ2-7): EAGVTQSPTHLIKTRGQQATLRCSPISGHTSVYWYQQALGLGLQFLLWYDEGEERNRGNFPPRFSGRQFPNYSSELNVNALELEDSALYLCASSSPGHEQYFGPGTRLTVT.

This chain connects TRBV29-1 to TRBJ1-2; D is possibly TRBD1 (6 bases). The V and J ends lost 3 bases and 4 bases respectively, with 9 bases between them. CDR1 SQVTM and CDR2 ANQGSEA come from the germline V gene. The CDR3 totals 12 residues. CDR3 bases: TGCAGCGTTGACGGGGGCCCCTATGGCTACACCTTC. Translating it yields CSVDGGPYGYTF.

The chain carries TRBV27 and TRBJ2-2, with TRBD2 identical over 8 bases. The germline gives CDR1 MNHEY, CDR2 SMNVEV (reference sequence). There are 16 residues in the CDR3. V shed 5 bases and J 1 base; nucleotides not matched to a gene: 6. The CDR3 sequence: CASSPRAGENTGELFF. CDR3 sequence (DNA): TGTGCCAGCAGTCCAAGAGCGGGAGAGAACACCGGGGAGCTGTTTTTT.

The J gene is TRBJ2-1, the V gene TRBV19; 16 bases are shared with TRBD2. The length of the CDR3 is 17 residues. J lost 7 bases, V lost 0 bases, and 3 bases had no gene match. Germline V lookup: CDR1 LNHDA, CDR2 SQIVND (reference sequence). The CDR3 spells CASSIETGLAGGNEQFF. CDR3 DNA: TGTGCCAGTAGTATAGAAACGGGACTAGCGGGAGGGAATGAGCAGTTCTTC.